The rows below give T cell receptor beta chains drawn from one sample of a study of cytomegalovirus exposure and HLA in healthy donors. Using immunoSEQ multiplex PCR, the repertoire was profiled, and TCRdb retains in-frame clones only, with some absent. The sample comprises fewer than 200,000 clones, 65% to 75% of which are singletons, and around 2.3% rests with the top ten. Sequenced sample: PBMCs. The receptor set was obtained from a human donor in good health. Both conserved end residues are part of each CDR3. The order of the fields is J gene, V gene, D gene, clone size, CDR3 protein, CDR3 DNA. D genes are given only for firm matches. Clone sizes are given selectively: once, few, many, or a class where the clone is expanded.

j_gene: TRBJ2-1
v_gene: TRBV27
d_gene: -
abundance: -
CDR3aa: CASSTSYRDGSYNEQFF
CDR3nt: TGTGCCAGCAGTACCAGCTACAGGGATGGCTCCTACAATGAGCAGTTCTTC

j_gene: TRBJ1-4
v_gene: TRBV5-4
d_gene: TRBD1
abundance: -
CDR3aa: CASSFIGTGDEKLFF
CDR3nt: TGTGCCAGCAGCTTCATCGGGACAGGGGATGAAAAACTGTTTTTT

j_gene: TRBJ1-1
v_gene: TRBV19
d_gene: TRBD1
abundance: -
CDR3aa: CASSYGQGARTEAFF
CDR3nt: TGTGCCAGTAGTTACGGACAGGGGGCGCGTACTGAAGCTTTCTTT

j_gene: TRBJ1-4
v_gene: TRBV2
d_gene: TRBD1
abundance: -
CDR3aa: CASGPGTGGEKLFF
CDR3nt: TGTGCCAGCGGCCCCGGGACAGGGGGTGAAAAACTGTTTTTT

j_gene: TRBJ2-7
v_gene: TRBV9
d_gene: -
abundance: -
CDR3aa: CASSGLGISREQYF
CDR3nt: TGTGCCAGCAGCGGACTCGGGATCTCCCGAGAGCAGTACTTC

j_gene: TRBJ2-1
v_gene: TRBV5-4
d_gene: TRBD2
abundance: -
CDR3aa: CASSLGRLGGDEQFF
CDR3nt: TGTGCCAGCAGCTTGGGTCGTCTCGGGGGGGATGAGCAGTTCTTC

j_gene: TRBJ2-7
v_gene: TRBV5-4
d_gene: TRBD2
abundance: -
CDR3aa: CASSQATSGFSYEQYF
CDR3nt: TGTGCCAGCAGCCAGGCCACTAGCGGGTTCTCCTACGAGCAGTACTTC

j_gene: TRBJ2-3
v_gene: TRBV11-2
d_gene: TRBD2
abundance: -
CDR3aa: CASSSTSGGAWKTQYF
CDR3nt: TGTGCCAGCAGTTCGACTAGCGGGGGGGCATGGAAGACGCAGTATTTT

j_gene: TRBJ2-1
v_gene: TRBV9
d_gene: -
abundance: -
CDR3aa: CASSPGLTLKNEQFF
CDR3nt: TGTGCCAGCAGCCCGGGACTTACCCTTAAGAATGAGCAGTTCTTC

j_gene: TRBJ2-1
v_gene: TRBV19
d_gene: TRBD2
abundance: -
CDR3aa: CASRLAGGGYNEQFF
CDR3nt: TGTGCCAGTAGACTAGCGGGGGGTGGCTACAATGAGCAGTTCTTC

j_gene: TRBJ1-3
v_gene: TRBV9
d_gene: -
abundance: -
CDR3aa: CASSVQGHSGNTIYF
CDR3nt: TGTGCCAGCAGCGTCCAGGGTCACTCTGGAAACACCATATATTTT

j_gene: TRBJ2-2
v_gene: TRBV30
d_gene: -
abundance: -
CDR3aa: CAWRSQGNTGELFF
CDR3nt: TGTGCCTGGAGGTCACAGGGAAACACCGGGGAGCTGTTTTTT

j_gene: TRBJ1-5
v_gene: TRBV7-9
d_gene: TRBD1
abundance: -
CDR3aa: CASSLGGPRQGRQPQHF
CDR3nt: TGTGCCAGCAGCTTAGGGGGCCCTAGACAGGGTAGGCAGCCCCAGCATTTT

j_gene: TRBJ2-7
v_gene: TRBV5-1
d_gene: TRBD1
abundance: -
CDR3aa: CASSWGQVSYEQYF
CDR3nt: TGCGCCAGCAGCTGGGGACAGGTCTCCTACGAGCAGTACTTC

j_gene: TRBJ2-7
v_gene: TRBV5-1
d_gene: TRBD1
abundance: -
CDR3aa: CASETRTGGEEQYF
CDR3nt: TGCGCCAGCGAGACCAGGACAGGGGGTGAAGAGCAGTACTTC

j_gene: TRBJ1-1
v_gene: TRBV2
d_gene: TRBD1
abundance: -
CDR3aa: CASRGDRGQTEAFF
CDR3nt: TGTGCTAGCAGGGGGGACAGGGGTCAAACTGAAGCTTTCTTT

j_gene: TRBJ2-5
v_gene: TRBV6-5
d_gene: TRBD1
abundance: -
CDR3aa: CASSSDRGRGETQYF
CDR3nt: TGTGCCAGCAGTTCCGACAGGGGGCGGGGGGAGACCCAGTACTTC

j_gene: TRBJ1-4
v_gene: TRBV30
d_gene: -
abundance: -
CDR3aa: CAWIGRGYEKLFF
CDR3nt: TGTGCCTGGATCGGGAGGGGTTATGAAAAACTGTTTTTT

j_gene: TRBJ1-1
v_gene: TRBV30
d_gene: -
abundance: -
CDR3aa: CAWSVRQGRSKGTEAFF
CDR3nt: TGTGCCTGGAGTGTACGGCAGGGTAGGTCGAAGGGCACTGAAGCTTTCTTT

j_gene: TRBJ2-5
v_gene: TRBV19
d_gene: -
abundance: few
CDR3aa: CASSIGGARGQETQYF
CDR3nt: TGTGCCAGTAGTATAGGGGGGGCCAGGGGGCAAGAGACCCAGTACTTC

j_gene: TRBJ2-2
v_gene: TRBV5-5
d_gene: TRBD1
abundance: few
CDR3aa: CASSPRETLLRTGGTGELFF
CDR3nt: TGTGCCAGCAGCCCAAGGGAAACACTACTGAGGACAGGGGGCACCGGGGAGCTGTTTTTT

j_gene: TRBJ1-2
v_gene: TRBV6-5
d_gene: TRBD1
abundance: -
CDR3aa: CASSWTGNYGYTF
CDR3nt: TGTGCCAGCAGTTGGACAGGGAACTATGGCTACACCTTC

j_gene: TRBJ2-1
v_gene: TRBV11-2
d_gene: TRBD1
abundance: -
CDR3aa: CASSPWGQGAYNEQFF
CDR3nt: TGTGCCAGCAGCCCCTGGGGACAGGGTGCCTACAATGAGCAGTTCTTC

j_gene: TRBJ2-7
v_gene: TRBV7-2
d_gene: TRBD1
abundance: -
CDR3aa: CASTKDRAKEQYF
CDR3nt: TGTGCCAGCACCAAGGACAGGGCAAAGGAGCAGTACTTC

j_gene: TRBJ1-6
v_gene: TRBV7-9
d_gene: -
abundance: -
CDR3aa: CASSYTRIIGSPLHF
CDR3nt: TGTGCCAGCAGCTACACTCGTATTATCGGGTCACCCCTCCACTTT

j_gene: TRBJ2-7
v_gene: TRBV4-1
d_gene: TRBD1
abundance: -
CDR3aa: CASSVGQRMEQYF
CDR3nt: TGCGCCAGCAGCGTGGGACAGAGGATGGAACAGTACTTC